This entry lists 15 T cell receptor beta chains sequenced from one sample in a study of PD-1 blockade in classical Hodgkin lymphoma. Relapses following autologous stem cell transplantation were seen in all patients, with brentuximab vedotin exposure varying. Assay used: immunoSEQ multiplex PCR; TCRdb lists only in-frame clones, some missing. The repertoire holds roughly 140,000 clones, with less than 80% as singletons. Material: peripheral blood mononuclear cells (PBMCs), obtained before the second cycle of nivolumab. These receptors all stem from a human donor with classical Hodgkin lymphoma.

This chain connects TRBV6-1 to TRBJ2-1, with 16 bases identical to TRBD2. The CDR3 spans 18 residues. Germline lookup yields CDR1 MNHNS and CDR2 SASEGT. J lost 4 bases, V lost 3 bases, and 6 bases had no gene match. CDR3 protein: CASSDPGTSGGEYNEQFF. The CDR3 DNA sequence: TGTGCCAGCAGTGACCCGGGGACTAGCGGGGGGGAGTACAATGAGCAGTTCTTC.

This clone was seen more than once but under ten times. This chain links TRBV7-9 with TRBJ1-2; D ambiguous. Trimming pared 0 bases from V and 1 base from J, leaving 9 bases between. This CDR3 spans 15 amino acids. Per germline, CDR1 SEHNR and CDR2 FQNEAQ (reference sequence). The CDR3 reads CASSLAPQDNYGYTF. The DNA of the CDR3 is TGTGCCAGCAGCTTAGCCCCGCAAGATAACTATGGCTACACCTTC.

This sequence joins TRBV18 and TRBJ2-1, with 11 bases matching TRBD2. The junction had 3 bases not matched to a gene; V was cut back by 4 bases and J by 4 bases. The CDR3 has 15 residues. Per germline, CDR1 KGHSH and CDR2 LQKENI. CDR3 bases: TGTGCCAGCTCACTACTAGCGGGAGTTTACAATGAGCAGTTCTTC. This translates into CASSLLAGVYNEQFF.

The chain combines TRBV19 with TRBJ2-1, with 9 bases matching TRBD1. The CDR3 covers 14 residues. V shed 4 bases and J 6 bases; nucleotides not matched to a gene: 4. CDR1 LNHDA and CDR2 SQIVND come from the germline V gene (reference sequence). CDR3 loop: CASSRDRAGNEQFF. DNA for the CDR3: TGTGCCAGTAGTAGGGACAGGGCAGGCAATGAGCAGTTCTTC.

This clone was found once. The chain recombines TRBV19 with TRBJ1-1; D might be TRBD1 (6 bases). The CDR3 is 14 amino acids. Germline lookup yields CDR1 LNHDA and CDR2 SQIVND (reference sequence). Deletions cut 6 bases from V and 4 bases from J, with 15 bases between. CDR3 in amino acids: CASSSLDSTTEAFF. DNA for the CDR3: TGTGCCAGTAGCTCCCTGGACAGTACCACTGAAGCTTTCTTT.

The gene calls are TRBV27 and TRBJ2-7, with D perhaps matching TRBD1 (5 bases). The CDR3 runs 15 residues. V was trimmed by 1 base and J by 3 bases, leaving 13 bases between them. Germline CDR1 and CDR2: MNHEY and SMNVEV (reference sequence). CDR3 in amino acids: CASSLYRTRHYEQYF. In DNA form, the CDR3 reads TGTGCCAGCAGTTTATACCGGACACGGCACTACGAGCAGTACTTC.

CDR3 DNA sequence: TGTGCCAGCAGTACCGGACAGGGGGCCTTCGACGAGCAGTACTTC. Its translation is CASSTGQGAFDEQYF. V gene TRBV2 combines with J gene TRBJ2-5, with TRBD1 matching 11 bases. The DNA end is more similar to TRBJ2-7, so the J call may be wrong. CDR3 length equals 15 residues. CDR1 is SNHLY, CDR2 FYNNEI, per germline.

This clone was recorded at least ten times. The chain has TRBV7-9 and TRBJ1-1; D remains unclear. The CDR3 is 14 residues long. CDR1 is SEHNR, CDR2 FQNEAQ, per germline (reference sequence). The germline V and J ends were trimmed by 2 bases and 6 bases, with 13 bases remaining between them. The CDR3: CASSLSLLRAEAFF. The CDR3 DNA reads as TGTGCCAGCAGCTTATCCCTACTTAGAGCTGAAGCTTTCTTT.

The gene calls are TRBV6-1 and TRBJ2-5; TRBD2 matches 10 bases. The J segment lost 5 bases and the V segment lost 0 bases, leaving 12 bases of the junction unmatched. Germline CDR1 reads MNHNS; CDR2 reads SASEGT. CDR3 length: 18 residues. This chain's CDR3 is CASSEARRLAGVEETQYF. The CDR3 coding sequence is TGTGCCAGCAGTGAAGCCCGTAGGCTAGCGGGGGTAGAGGAGACCCAGTACTTC.

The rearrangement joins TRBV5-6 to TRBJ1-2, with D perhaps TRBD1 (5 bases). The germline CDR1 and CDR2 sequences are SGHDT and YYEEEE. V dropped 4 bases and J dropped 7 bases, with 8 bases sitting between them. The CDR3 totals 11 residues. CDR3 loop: CASSRRAGYTF. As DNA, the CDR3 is TGTGCCAGCAGCCGCAGGGCTGGCTACACCTTC.

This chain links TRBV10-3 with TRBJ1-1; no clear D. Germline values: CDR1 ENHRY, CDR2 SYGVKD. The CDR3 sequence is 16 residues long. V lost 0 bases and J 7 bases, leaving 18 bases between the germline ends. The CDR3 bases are TGTGCCATCAGTGAGTCGGTACTCCCGGGAGCGGATGAAGCTTTCTTT. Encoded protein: CAISESVLPGADEAFF.

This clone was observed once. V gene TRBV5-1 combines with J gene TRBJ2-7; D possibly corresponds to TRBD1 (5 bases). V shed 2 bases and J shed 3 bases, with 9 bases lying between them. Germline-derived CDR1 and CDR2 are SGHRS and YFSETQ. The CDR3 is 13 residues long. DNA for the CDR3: TGCGCCAGCAGCTTTGGGGCTGTCTACGAGCAGTACTTC. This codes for CASSFGAVYEQYF.

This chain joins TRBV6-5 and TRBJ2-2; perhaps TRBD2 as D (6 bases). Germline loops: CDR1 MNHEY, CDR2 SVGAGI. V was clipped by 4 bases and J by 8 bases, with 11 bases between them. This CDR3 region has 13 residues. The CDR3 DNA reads TGTGCCAGCAGTTGGGGAGGTTCAGGGGAGCTGTTTTTT. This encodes CASSWGGSGELFF.

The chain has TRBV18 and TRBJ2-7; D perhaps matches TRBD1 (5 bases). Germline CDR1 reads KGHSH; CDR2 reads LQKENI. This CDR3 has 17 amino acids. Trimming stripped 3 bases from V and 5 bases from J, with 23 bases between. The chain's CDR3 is CASSPPNKGLRRHEQYF. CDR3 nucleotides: TGTGCCAGCTCACCGCCAAATAAGGGGCTGAGGAGACACGAGCAGTACTTC.

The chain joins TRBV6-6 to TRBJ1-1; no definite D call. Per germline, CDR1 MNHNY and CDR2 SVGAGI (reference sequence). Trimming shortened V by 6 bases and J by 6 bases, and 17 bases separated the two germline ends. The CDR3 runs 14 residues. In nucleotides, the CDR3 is TGTGCCAGCAGGGAGGACCTTGGGTACCCTGAAGCTTTCTTT. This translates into CASREDLGYPEAFF.